The next 12 T cell receptor beta chains were all read from a single sample in a study of blood T cell repertoires in COVID-19. Assay used: immunoSEQ multiplex PCR; TCRdb lists only in-frame clones, some missing. This sample has some 300,000 clones, with less than 90% found just once. The sample was PBMCs or T cells enriched from blood (not recorded which). These receptors all stem from a woman aged 30 to 39 who had recovered from COVID-19.

The gene calls are TRBV19 and TRBJ1-6, with 7 positions matching TRBD1. From germline, CDR1 is LNHDA and CDR2 SQIVND (reference sequence). The CDR3 covers 14 residues. The V and J ends lost 8 bases and 4 bases, in that order; junction bases with no gene match: 5. Here the CDR3 reads CASLSGGYNSPLHF. CDR3 bases: TGTGCCAGTCTATCAGGGGGGTATAATTCACCCCTCCACTTT.

This sequence joins TRBV11-3 and TRBJ2-2; D is perhaps TRBD1 (5 bases). Looked up from germline, CDR1 is SGHNT and CDR2 is YENEEA. V lost 4 bases and J lost 1, with 7 bases in between. The length of the CDR3 is 14 residues. The CDR3 is CASSYTGNTGELFF. The DNA of the CDR3 is TGTGCCAGCAGCTACACAGGGAACACCGGGGAGCTGTTTTTT.

This chain links TRBV10-3 with TRBJ1-1; D gene ambiguous. V lost 6 bases to trimming and J lost 6 bases, with 14 bases between them. This CDR3 has 13 amino acids. Looked up from germline, CDR1 is ENHRY and CDR2 is SYGVKD. CDR3 DNA sequence: TGTGCCATCAGACCCGAGGCGGTCGCTGAAGCTTTCTTT. Protein sequence: CAIRPEAVAEAFF.

The gene calls are TRBV10-3 and TRBJ2-5; the match to TRBD1 covers 8 bases. The CDR3 runs 14 residues. The J segment lost 5 bases and the V segment lost 0 bases, leaving 2 bases of the junction unmatched. Per the germline V gene, CDR1 is ENHRY and CDR2 is SYGVKD. The CDR3 spells CAISESNRGETQYF. The DNA for the CDR3 is TGTGCCATCAGTGAGTCTAACAGGGGGGAGACCCAGTACTTC.

This clone was counted between two and nine times. The chain combines TRBV19 with TRBJ1-2; possibly TRBD1 for D (5 bases). The CDR3 has 14 residues. Per the germline V gene, CDR1 is LNHDA and CDR2 is SQIVND (reference sequence). The V end was cut by 4 bases, the J end by 3 bases, with 12 bases between. DNA for the CDR3: TGTGCCAGTAGTAGGCGGACACAAGACTATGGCTACACCTTC. Protein: CASSRRTQDYGYTF.

The rearrangement joins TRBV28 to TRBJ2-2, with D possibly matching TRBD2 (6 bases). V was shortened by 6 bases and J by 6 bases, with 8 bases between the two germline ends. Germline CDR1 is MDHEN and CDR2 is SYDVKM. The length of the CDR3 is 12 residues. CDR3 nucleotides: TGTGCCAGCAGCCGGGACTCCGGGGAGCTGTTTTTT. Its protein is CASSRDSGELFF.

This clone has more than one count but fewer than ten. V usage is TRBV19 and J usage is TRBJ1-2; D unclear. Germline values: CDR1 LNHDA, CDR2 SQIVND (reference sequence). CDR3 length equals 17 residues. V was cut by 1 base and J by 6 bases, with 21 bases left in between. CDR3 protein: CASSIVLLRDREDGYTF. The DNA of the CDR3 is TGTGCCAGTAGTATAGTCCTACTGAGGGATCGGGAGGATGGCTACACCTTC.

CDR3 nucleotides: TGTGCCAGTAGTATCGGCAGGGTAGGCACTGAAGCTTTCTTT. Residues: CASSIGRVGTEAFF. The chain joins TRBV19 to TRBJ1-1, with D possibly being TRBD1 (5 bases). CDR1 is LNHDA, CDR2 SQIVND, per germline (reference sequence). V lost 3 bases, J lost 4 bases, and 12 bases lay in between. The CDR3 has 14 amino acids.

The chain joins TRBV7-8 to TRBJ1-4; a possible D gene is TRBD1 (5 bases). Germline V CDR1 and CDR2: SGHVS, FQNEAQ. The ends were cut back, 1 base at V and 4 bases at J, with 10 bases in the middle. This CDR3 region has 15 residues. CDR3 sequence: CASSLEPGINEKLFF. The CDR3 DNA sequence: TGTGCCAGCAGCTTAGAACCAGGGATTAATGAAAAACTGTTTTTT.

The chain combines TRBV7-9 with TRBJ1-1; weak D call: TRBD1 (5 bases). The CDR3 consists of 15 residues. Trimming pared 4 bases from V and 3 bases from J, leaving 15 bases between. Germline V gene sequence: CDR1 SEHNR, CDR2 FQNEAQ (reference sequence). The CDR3 nucleotides read TGTGCCAGCAGCTCCCCCAAGGGGTCGCACACTGAAGCTTTCTTT. Translation gives CASSSPKGSHTEAFF.

The chain is built from TRBV19 and TRBJ2-7; 9 bases match TRBD1. The V segment lost 6 bases and the J segment 3 bases; nucleotides outside the gene matches: 3. The V gene's germline CDR1 is LNHDA and CDR2 SQIVND (reference sequence). The CDR3 totals 13 residues. For the CDR3, the DNA is TGTGCCAGTAGGGGACAGGGTCTCTACGAGCAGTACTTC. Residues: CASRGQGLYEQYF.

The rearrangement uses TRBV3-1 (or the pseudogene TRBV3-2) and TRBJ1-1; TRBD1 matches 8 bases. The CDR3 is 13 residues long. With V trimmed by 4 bases and J by 11 bases, 9 bases remained unmatched. Germline V gene data show CDR1 as LGHDT and CDR2 as YNNKEL (reference sequence). CDR3 amino acids: CASSPTDRGRAFF. CDR3 DNA: TGTGCCAGCAGCCCCACCGACAGGGGACGGGCTTTCTTT.